What follows are 21 T cell receptor beta chains derived from one specimen sequenced in a study of blood T cell repertoires in COVID-19. This table comes from immunoSEQ multiplex PCR, and its TCRdb copy is limited to in-frame clones, with some not included. The sample holds under 100,000 clones; about four fifths are singletons and the top ten take less than 2.5%. The specimen was peripheral blood. The receptors derive from a woman aged 70 to 79 with acute or convalescent COVID-19.

CDR3 nucleotides: TGTGCCAGCAGCTTAGCCCAAGGAAGGGGGCGCGAGCAGTACTTC. Its translation: CASSLAQGRGREQYF. The chain links TRBV7-6 to TRBJ2-7; 7 nucleotides agree with TRBD1. Germline V lookup: CDR1 SGHVS, CDR2 FNYEAQ. This CDR3 has 15 residues. Trimming removed 0 bases from V and 6 bases from J; junction bases left unmatched: 8.

The rearrangement links TRBV5-6 to TRBJ2-4; D is uncertain. The germline V gene encodes CDR1 SGHDT and CDR2 YYEEEE. Trimming stripped 4 bases from V and 0 bases from J, with 5 bases between. There are 13 residues in the CDR3. Written as DNA, the CDR3 is TGTGCCAGCAGCAACATAGCCAAAAACATTCAGTACTTC. Amino acid sequence: CASSNIAKNIQYF. Full variable domain (outside the CDR3, taken from reference TRBV5-6 and TRBJ2-4): DAGVTQSPTHLIKTRGQQVTLRCSPKSGHDTVSWYQQALGQGPQFIFQYYEEEERQRGNFPDRFSGHQFPNYSSELNVNALLLGDSALYLCASSNIAKNIQYFGAGTRLSVL.

This clone is a singleton in its sample. This chain uses TRBV3-1 (or the pseudogene TRBV3-2) with TRBJ1-2; 9 nucleotides agree with TRBD1. Germline V gene sequence: CDR1 LGHDT, CDR2 YNNKEL (reference sequence). This CDR3 is 15 amino acids long. Unmatched junction bases numbered 5, after V lost 1 base and J lost 5 bases. The CDR3 here is CASSQVGQGWYGYTF. The CDR3 DNA sequence: TGTGCCAGCAGCCAAGTCGGACAGGGGTGGTATGGCTACACCTTC.

This clone was detected a few times. The CDR3 region has the DNA TGTGCCACCGGTCGCTACTACACCTTC. Its translation is CATGRYYTF. The chain couples TRBV28 to TRBJ1-2; the D is unclear. CDR1 is MDHEN and CDR2 is SYDVKM in the germline V gene. The CDR3 runs 9 residues. Trimming removed 10 bases at V and 10 bases at J, with 10 bases between.

V is TRBV5-1 and J is TRBJ2-1; 12 bases agree with TRBD1. The CDR3 loop spans 16 amino acids. Germline V gene data show CDR1 as SGHRS and CDR2 as YFSETQ. Trimming took 4 bases from V and 3 from J; bases not matched to a gene: 5. CDR3 loop: CASSGGQGANYNEQFF. Written as DNA, the CDR3 is TGCGCCAGCAGCGGGGGACAGGGGGCGAACTACAATGAGCAGTTCTTC.

This clone was found a few times. This chain joins TRBV7-9 and TRBJ2-1; TRBD1 is a possible D gene (6 bases). The CDR3 is 14 amino acids. Trimming pared 6 bases from V and 5 bases from J, leaving 14 bases between. Germline CDR1 SEHNR, CDR2 FQNEAQ (reference sequence). The CDR3 spells CASRQQGGDNEQFF. The DNA for the CDR3 is TGTGCCAGCAGACAACAGGGTGGGGACAATGAGCAGTTCTTC.

J is TRBJ1-2 and V is TRBV7-9, with D possibly TRBD1 on 5 matching bases. Germline loops: CDR1 SEHNR, CDR2 FQNEAQ (reference sequence). This CDR3 region has 16 residues. V was clipped by 5 bases and J by 6 bases, with 22 bases between them. CDR3 sequence (DNA): TGTGCCAGCAGCCCACGGGGCGGAGGGGCCCGGGATGGCTACACCTTC. This gives the protein CASSPRGGGARDGYTF.

The V call is TRBV19, the J call TRBJ1-5, with 10 bases identical to TRBD1. Germline CDR1 and CDR2: LNHDA and SQIVND (reference sequence). There are 17 residues in the CDR3. V was pared by 8 bases and J by 3 bases, with 13 bases of the junction left unmatched. In DNA form, the CDR3 reads TGTGCCAGTTCCAACCCGGGACAGGGGAAATTCAATCAGCCCCAGCATTTT. As protein: CASSNPGQGKFNQPQHF.

The CDR3 DNA sequence: TGTGCCAGCATGCCGGGACAAAATGCGGGAAACACCATATATTTT. It is translated as CASMPGQNAGNTIYF. This rearrangement joins TRBV5-4 to TRBJ1-3; the D gene is possibly TRBD1 (6 bases). The V end was cut by 6 bases, the J end by 4 bases, with 17 bases between. The germline V gene has CDR1 SGHNT and CDR2 YYREEE (reference sequence). The CDR3 length is 15 residues.

The chain carries TRBV7-9 and TRBJ2-1, with D possibly matching TRBD1 (6 bases). CDR3 size: 13 residues. Trimming shortened V by 4 bases and J by 6 bases, and 10 bases separated the two germline ends. Germline V gene sequence: CDR1 SEHNR, CDR2 FQNEAQ (reference sequence). As DNA, the CDR3 is TGTGCCAGCAGCTACGGACAGTTCAATGAGCAGTTCTTC. Its translation: CASSYGQFNEQFF.

The rearrangement joins TRBV29-1 to TRBJ2-3, with D perhaps matching TRBD2 (6 bases). Germline CDR1 is SQVTM and CDR2 is ANQGSEA. Trimming removed 5 bases at V and 4 bases at J, with 22 bases between. The CDR3 sequence is 16 residues long. Written as DNA, the CDR3 is TGCAGCGTTCGGGGATCCCCCTCAGGCGGGGCAGATACGCAGTATTTT. Its translation is CSVRGSPSGGADTQYF.

The V call is TRBV6-1, the J call TRBJ2-3; 7 nucleotides line up with TRBD1. This CDR3 has 16 residues. V was pared by 2 bases and J by 0 bases, with 5 bases of the junction left unmatched. CDR1 and CDR2 (germline): MNHNS, SASEGT. In DNA form, the CDR3 reads TGTGCCAGCAGTGAACGAGGGGGCCTTAGCACAGATACGCAGTATTTT. It specifies CASSERGGLSTDTQYF.

This rearrangement joins TRBV30 to TRBJ1-1; no reliable D call. The CDR3 loop spans 14 amino acids. V was pared by 7 bases and J by 4 bases, with 19 bases between. Per germline, CDR1 GTSNPN and CDR2 SVGIG (reference sequence). CDR3 nucleotide sequence: TGTGCCTCTTCTCTTTTCGGAGGAGTCACTGAAGCTTTCTTT. It specifies CASSLFGGVTEAFF.

In DNA form, the CDR3 reads TGTGCCTGGAGTGTCGAAGAGAACTATGGCTACACCTTC. Amino acid sequence: CAWSVEENYGYTF. This rearrangement joins TRBV30 to TRBJ1-2; D is uncertain. The germline V gene has CDR1 GTSNPN and CDR2 SVGIG (reference sequence). The CDR3 is made up of 13 amino acids. V gave up 0 bases and J gave up 2 bases, with 7 bases separating them.

V gene TRBV3-1 (or the pseudogene TRBV3-2) combines with J gene TRBJ2-7, with D perhaps TRBD2 (6 bases). This CDR3 is 14 amino acids long. The ends were cut back, 3 bases at V and 4 bases at J, with 13 bases in the middle. From germline, CDR1 is LGHDT and CDR2 YNNKEL (reference sequence). The CDR3 region is CASSHQEGQYEQYF. The DNA for the CDR3 is TGTGCCAGCAGCCACCAGGAGGGGCAATACGAGCAGTACTTC.

This chain uses TRBV6-5 with TRBJ1-1; D may be TRBD1 (6 bases). The CDR3 has 16 residues. CDR1 and CDR2 from the germline V gene are MNHEY and SVGAGI. V shed 4 bases and J shed 5 bases, with 20 bases lying between them. The CDR3 spells CASSSPRVGGWTEAFF. The CDR3 region has the DNA TGTGCCAGCAGTTCCCCCCGGGTTGGGGGCTGGACTGAAGCTTTCTTT.

This chain links TRBV7-9 with TRBJ2-7, with a weak D call TRBD2 (5 bases). CDR3 length equals 12 residues. V shed 3 bases and J shed 2 bases, with 5 bases lying between them. Germline loops: CDR1 SEHNR, CDR2 FQNEAQ (reference sequence). The DNA of the CDR3 is TGTGCCAGCAGCTTGACTACCTACGAGCAGTACTTC. Encoded protein: CASSLTTYEQYF.

V usage is TRBV5-1 and J usage is TRBJ2-5, with 7 positions matching TRBD1. The CDR3 runs to 17 residues. The trim removed 0 bases at V and 2 bases at J, leaving 10 bases unmatched. Germline V gene data show CDR1 as SGHRS and CDR2 as YFSETQ. The CDR3 DNA reads TGCGCCAGCAGCTTGGGAGGTGGACAGGCCCGGCAAGAGACCCAGTACTTC. It yields the protein CASSLGGGQARQETQYF.

The gene calls are TRBV2 and TRBJ1-1, with 11 bases matching TRBD1. The germline V gene has CDR1 SNHLY and CDR2 FYNNEI. J lost 0 bases, V lost 7 bases, and 7 bases had no gene match. CDR3 length: 16 residues. The CDR3 region is CASNRDRGAMNTEAFF. In nucleotides, the CDR3 is TGTGCCAGCAACCGGGACAGGGGGGCCATGAACACTGAAGCTTTCTTT.

V and J are TRBV5-1 and TRBJ2-5, with 8 bases fitting TRBD2. The CDR3 length is 15 residues. Germline V gene data show CDR1 as SGHRS and CDR2 as YFSETQ. Trimming removed 0 bases from V and 5 bases from J; junction bases left unmatched: 6. The CDR3 bases are TGCGCCAGCAGCTTGGCGGGGGGGCTTGCGGAGACCCAGTACTTC. Translation gives CASSLAGGLAETQYF.

The chain recombines TRBV19 with TRBJ2-2, with D perhaps matching TRBD2 (6 bases). V was pared by 7 bases and J by 5 bases, with 11 bases between. The CDR3 spans 13 residues. CDR1 is LNHDA, CDR2 SQIVND, per germline (reference sequence). The CDR3 reads CASNRGNTGELFF. As DNA, the CDR3 is TGTGCCAGTAACCGCGGGAATACCGGGGAGCTGTTTTTT.